The TCR beta chain described here comes from a study of identical twins. Findings and caveats of the study: Models predicted too little out-of-frame TCR alpha sharing in monozygotic twins.

TCRdb analysed the 5' RACE reads with MiXCR anew, one entry per CDR3 protein. Here the sample spans roughly 570,000 distinct CDR3 sequences, approximately 9.6% being singletons. As regards this clonotype: Its cognate antigen is unknown.

J lost 6 bases, V lost 6 bases, and 12 bases had no gene match. CDR1 and CDR2 (germline): MNHEY, SMNVEV (reference sequence). The length of the CDR3 is 15 residues. The data were also submitted as part of a second study, on yellow fever vaccine responses in identical twins.

The origin of this receptor is a woman aged 18-29 years in good health. This chain uses TRBV27 with TRBJ2-3, with 7 positions matching TRBD2. Material: PBMCs. The CDR3 is CASSEGWGGGDTQYF. The CDR3 DNA sequence: TGTGCCAGCAGCGAGGGTTGGGGGGGGGGTGATACGCAGTATTTT.